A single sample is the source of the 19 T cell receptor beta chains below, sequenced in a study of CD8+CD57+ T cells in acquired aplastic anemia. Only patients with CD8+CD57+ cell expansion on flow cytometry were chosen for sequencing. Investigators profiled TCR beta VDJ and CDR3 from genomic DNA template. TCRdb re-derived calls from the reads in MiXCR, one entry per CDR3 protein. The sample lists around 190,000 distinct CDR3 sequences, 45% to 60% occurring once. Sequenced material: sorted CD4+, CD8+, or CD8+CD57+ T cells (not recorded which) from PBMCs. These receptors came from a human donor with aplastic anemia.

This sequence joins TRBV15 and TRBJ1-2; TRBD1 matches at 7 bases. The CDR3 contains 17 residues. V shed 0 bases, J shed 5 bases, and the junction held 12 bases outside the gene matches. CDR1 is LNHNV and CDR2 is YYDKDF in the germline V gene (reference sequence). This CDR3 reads CATSRETDRVSGYGYTF. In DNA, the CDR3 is TGTGCCACCAGCAGAGAGACCGACAGGGTTAGCGGGTATGGCTACACCTTC.

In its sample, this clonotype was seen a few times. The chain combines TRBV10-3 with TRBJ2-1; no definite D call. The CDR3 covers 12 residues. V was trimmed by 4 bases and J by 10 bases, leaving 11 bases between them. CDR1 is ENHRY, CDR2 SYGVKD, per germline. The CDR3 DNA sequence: TGTGCCATCAGTGGGGGAAAACAGGAGCAGTTCTTC. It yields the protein CAISGGKQEQFF.

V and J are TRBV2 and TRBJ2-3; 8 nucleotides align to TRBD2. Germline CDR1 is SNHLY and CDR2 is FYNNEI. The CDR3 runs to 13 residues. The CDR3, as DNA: TGTGTAAGCGGGGGCTTAAGCACAGATACGCAGTATTTT. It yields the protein CVSGGLSTDTQYF.

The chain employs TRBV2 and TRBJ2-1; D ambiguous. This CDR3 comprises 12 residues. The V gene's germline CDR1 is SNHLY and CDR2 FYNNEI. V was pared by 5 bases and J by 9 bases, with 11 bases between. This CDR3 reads CASSRFVSEQFF. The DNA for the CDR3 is TGTGCCAGCAGTAGGTTTGTCAGTGAGCAGTTCTTC.

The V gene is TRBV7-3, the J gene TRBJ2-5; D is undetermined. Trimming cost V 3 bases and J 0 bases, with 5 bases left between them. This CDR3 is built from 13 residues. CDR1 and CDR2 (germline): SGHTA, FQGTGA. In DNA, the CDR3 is TGTGCCAGCAGCTTTGCCAACCAAGAGACCCAGTACTTC. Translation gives CASSFANQETQYF.

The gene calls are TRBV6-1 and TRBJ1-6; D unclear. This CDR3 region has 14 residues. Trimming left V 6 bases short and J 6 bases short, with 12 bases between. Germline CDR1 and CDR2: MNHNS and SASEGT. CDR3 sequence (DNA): TGTGCCAGCAGCTCTGATGACGCTAATTCACCCCTCCACTTT. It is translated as CASSSDDANSPLHF.

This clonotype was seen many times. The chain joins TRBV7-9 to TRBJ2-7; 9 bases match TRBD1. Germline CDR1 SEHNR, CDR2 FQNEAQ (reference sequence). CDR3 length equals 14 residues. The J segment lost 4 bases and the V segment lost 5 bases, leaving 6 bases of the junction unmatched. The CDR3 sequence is CASSGQGKSYEQYF. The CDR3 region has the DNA TGTGCCAGCAGCGGACAGGGGAAATCTTACGAGCAGTACTTC.

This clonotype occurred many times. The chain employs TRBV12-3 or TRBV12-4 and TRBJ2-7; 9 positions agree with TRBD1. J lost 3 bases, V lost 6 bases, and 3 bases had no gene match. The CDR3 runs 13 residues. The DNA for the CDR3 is TGTGCCAGCAGGGAGACAGGGGGCTACGAGCAGTACTTC. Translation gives CASRETGGYEQYF.

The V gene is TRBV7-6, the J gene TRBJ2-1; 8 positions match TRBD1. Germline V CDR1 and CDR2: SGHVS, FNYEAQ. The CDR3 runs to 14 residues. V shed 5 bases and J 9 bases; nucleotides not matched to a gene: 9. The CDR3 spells CASSQGQGGLEQFF. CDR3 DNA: TGTGCCAGCAGCCAAGGACAGGGAGGTCTTGAGCAGTTCTTC.

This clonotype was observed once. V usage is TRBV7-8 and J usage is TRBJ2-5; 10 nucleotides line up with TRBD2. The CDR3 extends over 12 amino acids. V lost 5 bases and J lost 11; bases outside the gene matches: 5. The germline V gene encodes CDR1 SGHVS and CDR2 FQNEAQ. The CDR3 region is CASSDLLAGQYF. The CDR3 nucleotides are TGTGCCAGCAGCGACCTACTAGCGGGGCAGTACTTC.

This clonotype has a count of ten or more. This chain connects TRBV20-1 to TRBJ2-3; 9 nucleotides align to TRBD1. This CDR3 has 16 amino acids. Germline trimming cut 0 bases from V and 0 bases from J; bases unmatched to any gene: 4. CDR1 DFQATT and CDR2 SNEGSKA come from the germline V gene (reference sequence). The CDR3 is CSARDPGQGSTDTQYF. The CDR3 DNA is TGCAGTGCTAGAGATCCAGGACAGGGGAGCACAGATACGCAGTATTTT.

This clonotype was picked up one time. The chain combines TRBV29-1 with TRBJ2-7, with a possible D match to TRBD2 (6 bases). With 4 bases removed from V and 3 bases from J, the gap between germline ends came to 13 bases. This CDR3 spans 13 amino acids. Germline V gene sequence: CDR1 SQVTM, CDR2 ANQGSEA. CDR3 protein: CSVVPGTVYEQYF. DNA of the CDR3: TGCAGCGTTGTTCCCGGGACTGTCTACGAGCAGTACTTC.

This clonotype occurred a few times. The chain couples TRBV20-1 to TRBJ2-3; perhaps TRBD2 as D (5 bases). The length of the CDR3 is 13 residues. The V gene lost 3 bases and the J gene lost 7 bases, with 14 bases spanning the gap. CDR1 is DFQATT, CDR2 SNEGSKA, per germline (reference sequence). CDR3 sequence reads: CSASETAVNTQYF. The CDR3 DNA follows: TGCAGTGCTAGCGAAACAGCGGTGAATACGCAGTATTTT.

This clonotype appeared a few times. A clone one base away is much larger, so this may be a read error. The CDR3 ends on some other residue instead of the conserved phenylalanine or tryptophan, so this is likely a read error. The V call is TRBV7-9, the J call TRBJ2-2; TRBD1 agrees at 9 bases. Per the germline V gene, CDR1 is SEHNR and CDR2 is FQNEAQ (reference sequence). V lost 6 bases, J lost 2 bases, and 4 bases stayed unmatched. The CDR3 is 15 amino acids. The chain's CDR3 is CASRGTGTNTGELFL. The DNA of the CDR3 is TGTGCCAGCAGGGGGACAGGGACAAACACCGGGGAGCTGTTTCTT.

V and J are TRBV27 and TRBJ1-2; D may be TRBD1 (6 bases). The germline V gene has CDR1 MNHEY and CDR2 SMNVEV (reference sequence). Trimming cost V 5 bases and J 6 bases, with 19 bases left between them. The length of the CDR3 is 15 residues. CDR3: CASSPGGAGSHGYTF. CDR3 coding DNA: TGTGCCAGCAGTCCCGGGGGGGCCGGTAGCCATGGCTACACCTTC.

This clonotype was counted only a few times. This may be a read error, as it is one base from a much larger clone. CDR3 coding DNA: TGCGTCAGCAGCTCTGGCGTGGCAGAGAACACTGAAGCTTTCTTT. It specifies CVSSSGVAENTEAFF. V is TRBV5-1 and J is TRBJ1-1, with unresolved D. This CDR3 spans 15 amino acids. The germline CDR1 and CDR2 sequences are SGHRS and YFSETQ.

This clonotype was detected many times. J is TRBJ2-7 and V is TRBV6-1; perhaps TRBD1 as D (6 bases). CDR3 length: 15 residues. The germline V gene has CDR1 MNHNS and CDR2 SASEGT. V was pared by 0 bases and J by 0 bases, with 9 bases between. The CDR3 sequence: CASSEAMTGSYEQYF. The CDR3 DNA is TGTGCCAGCAGTGAAGCCATGACAGGCTCCTACGAGCAGTACTTC.

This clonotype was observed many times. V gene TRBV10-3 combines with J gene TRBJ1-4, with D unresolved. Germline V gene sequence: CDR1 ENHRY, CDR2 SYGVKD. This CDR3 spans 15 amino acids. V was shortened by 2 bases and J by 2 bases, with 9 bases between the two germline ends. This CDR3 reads CAISEAGQTNEKLFF. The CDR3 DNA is TGTGCCATCAGTGAGGCGGGCCAGACTAATGAAAAACTGTTTTTT.

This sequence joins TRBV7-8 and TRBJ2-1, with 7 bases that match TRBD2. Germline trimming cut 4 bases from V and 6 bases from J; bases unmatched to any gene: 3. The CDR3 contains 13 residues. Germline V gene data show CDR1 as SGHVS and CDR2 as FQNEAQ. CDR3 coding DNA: TGTGCCAGCAGCTCCGTAGCGGGCAATGAGCAGTTCTTC. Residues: CASSSVAGNEQFF.